A single sample is the source of the 19 T cell receptor beta chains below, sequenced in a study of pediatric ulcerative colitis. During colonoscopy, one to two rectal pinch biopsies were collected. Some clones are missing from TCRdb's copy, which holds only in-frame ones; the method was immunoSEQ multiplex PCR. The sample shows over 45,000 clones, roughly 79% of them seen only once. The sequenced sample was gut tissue. The receptor set was obtained from a girl aged 5 to 17 with moderate ulcerative colitis.

V usage is TRBV11-2 and J usage is TRBJ2-1; D is undetermined. The CDR3 runs to 13 residues. Germline V gene sequence: CDR1 SGHAT, CDR2 FQNNGV. The V gene lost 0 bases and the J gene lost 9 bases, with 9 bases spanning the gap. CDR3 in DNA: TGTGCCAGCAGCTTAGATATCGCCACTGAGCAGTTCTTC. It is translated as CASSLDIATEQFF.

This clone was counted once. This chain links TRBV5-6 with TRBJ1-5; D is uncertain. The germline V gene encodes CDR1 SGHDT and CDR2 YYEEEE. The CDR3 contains 14 residues. Between the trimmed V and J ends, which lost 4 bases and 4 bases, there was a span of 12 bases. In DNA form, the CDR3 reads TGTGCCAGCAGCACCTTGACAAGTAATCAGCCCCAGCATTTT. Translating gives CASSTLTSNQPQHF.

The chain couples TRBV28 to TRBJ2-7; 8 bases fit TRBD1. Germline CDR1 MDHEN, CDR2 SYDVKM. Trimming took 6 bases from V and 3 from J; bases not matched to a gene: 10. The length of the CDR3 is 15 residues. DNA for the CDR3: TGTGCCAGCAGCCGATTACAGGGGGGAGGCTACGAGCAGTACTTC. Translating it yields CASSRLQGGGYEQYF.

The rearrangement links TRBV19 to TRBJ2-1, with 8 bases matching TRBD1. Per germline, CDR1 LNHDA and CDR2 SQIVND (reference sequence). V shed 2 bases, J shed 4 bases, and the junction held 4 bases outside the gene matches. This CDR3 spans 15 amino acids. CDR3 nucleotide sequence: TGTGCCAGTAGTATACAGGGACAGGCTTACAATGAGCAGTTCTTC. This gives the protein CASSIQGQAYNEQFF.

This clone has just a few counts. The chain joins TRBV27 to TRBJ2-3, with D perhaps TRBD2 (6 bases). This CDR3 is 13 amino acids long. V shed 0 bases and J shed 8 bases, with 9 bases lying between them. Germline V gene sequence: CDR1 MNHEY, CDR2 SMNVEV (reference sequence). DNA of the CDR3: TGTGCCAGCAGTTTATCGGTGGGGGGTACGCAGTATTTT. Amino acids: CASSLSVGGTQYF.

The gene calls are TRBV29-1 and TRBJ2-5; D uncertain. Germline CDR1 SQVTM, CDR2 ANQGSEA. V was shortened by 4 bases and J by 4 bases, with 10 bases between the two germline ends. The CDR3 covers 12 residues. The CDR3 is CSVGGSRETQYF. The CDR3 DNA follows: TGCAGCGTTGGGGGTAGTCGAGAGACCCAGTACTTC.

V gene TRBV30 combines with J gene TRBJ2-7, with unresolved D. Germline V lookup: CDR1 GTSNPN, CDR2 SVGIG (reference sequence). V was cut by 2 bases and J by 7 bases, with 12 bases left in between. The CDR3 is 12 residues long. The DNA of the CDR3 is TGTGCCTGGAGTAAAGATGCGGTTGAGCAGTACTTC. It encodes CAWSKDAVEQYF.

The V gene is TRBV7-9, the J gene TRBJ1-4; 8 positions agree with TRBD1. The length of the CDR3 is 15 residues. The J segment lost 8 bases and the V segment lost 5 bases, leaving 10 bases of the junction unmatched. Germline loops: CDR1 SEHNR, CDR2 FQNEAQ (reference sequence). Here the CDR3 reads CASSAGQGEREKLFF. CDR3 nucleotides: TGTGCCAGCAGCGCCGGACAGGGCGAGAGGGAAAAACTGTTTTTT.

The chain couples TRBV5-8 to TRBJ1-1; TRBD1 might be the D (6 bases). The ends were cut back, 4 bases at V and 0 bases at J, with 13 bases in the middle. CDR1 SGHTS and CDR2 YDEGEE come from the germline V gene. The CDR3 is made up of 15 amino acids. CDR3 sequence reads: CASSLRGQVNTEAFF. The CDR3 nucleotides are TGTGCCAGCAGCCTAAGGGGACAAGTGAACACTGAAGCTTTCTTT.

This clone has a single count. The V call is TRBV7-9, the J call TRBJ1-2; perhaps TRBD1 as D (5 bases). CDR3 length: 15 amino acids. V was cut by 3 bases and J by 0 bases, with 11 bases left in between. Germline V gene lookup returns CDR1 SEHNR and CDR2 FQNEAQ (reference sequence). CDR3: CASSLPQGPNYGYTF. The CDR3 coding sequence is TGTGCCAGCAGCTTGCCCCAGGGACCTAACTATGGCTACACCTTC.

In its sample, this clone was seen once. This chain joins TRBV5-1 and TRBJ2-7, with 13 positions matching TRBD2. V shed 2 bases, J shed 0 bases, and the junction held 8 bases outside the gene matches. The CDR3 totals 18 residues. Looked up from germline, CDR1 is SGHRS and CDR2 is YFSETQ. CDR3 sequence (DNA): TGCGCCAGCAGCTTACTGACTAGCGGGAGGATCAGCTCCTACGAGCAGTACTTC. Encoded protein: CASSLLTSGRISSYEQYF.

The gene calls are TRBV7-9 and TRBJ2-1; D might be TRBD1 (6 bases). This CDR3 is built from 16 residues. Trimming removed 6 bases from V and 3 bases from J, with 18 bases in between. CDR1 is SEHNR and CDR2 is FQNEAQ in the germline V gene (reference sequence). The CDR3 DNA is TGTGCCAGCAGTTCACACAGGGTCGTACACTACAATGAGCAGTTCTTC. Encoded protein: CASSSHRVVHYNEQFF.

Here the CDR3 reads CASSLFGSTYEQYF. In nucleotides, the CDR3 is TGTGCCAGCAGCCTATTCGGCAGCACGTACGAGCAGTACTTC. J is TRBJ2-7 and V is TRBV5-4; no clear D gene. Trimming pared 4 bases from V and 4 bases from J, leaving 15 bases between. The CDR3 runs to 14 residues. CDR1 and CDR2 (germline): SGHNT, YYREEE (reference sequence).

The gene calls are TRBV29-1 and TRBJ1-1, with 8 bases identical to TRBD1. Germline V gene sequence: CDR1 SQVTM, CDR2 ANQGSEA. V gave up 3 bases and J gave up 6 bases; unmatched junction bases: 9. This CDR3 contains 14 residues. CDR3 coding DNA: TGCAGCGTTGACCGTGGACAGGGTGACGCTGAAGCTTTCTTT. Amino acid sequence: CSVDRGQGDAEAFF.

The chain couples TRBV5-1 to TRBJ2-7; TRBD1 matches 9 bases. The CDR3 spans 18 residues. Trimming took 4 bases from V and 6 from J; bases not matched to a gene: 20. Per the germline V gene, CDR1 is SGHRS and CDR2 is YFSETQ. CDR3 coding DNA: TGCGCCAGCAGCCTACGGTCCGGGACAGGGATCGGTTCTGGCGAGCAGTACTTC. Translated: CASSLRSGTGIGSGEQYF. The full variable domain, its missing parts supplied by reference TRBV5-1 and TRBJ2-7, is KAGVTQTPRYLIKTRGQQVTLSCSPISGHRSVSWYQQTPGQGLQFLFEYFSETQRNKGNFPGRFSGRQFSNSRSEMNVSTLELGDSALYLCASSLRSGTGIGSGEQYFGPGTRLTVT.

This clone was counted a few times. The V gene is TRBV5-1, the J gene TRBJ2-5, with D perhaps TRBD2 (5 bases). The CDR3 has 12 amino acids. Trimming removed 5 bases from V and 3 bases from J, with 8 bases in between. The germline CDR1 and CDR2 sequences are SGHRS and YFSETQ. The CDR3 sequence: CASSEGEETQYF. The CDR3 region has the DNA TGCGCCAGCAGTGAGGGAGAAGAGACCCAGTACTTC.

This chain links TRBV2 with TRBJ2-5, with a possible D match to TRBD2 (5 bases). V shed 7 bases and J shed 5 bases, with 14 bases lying between them. This CDR3 is built from 13 residues. CDR1 and CDR2 (germline): SNHLY, FYNNEI. This CDR3 is CASIGGRGETQYF. The CDR3 DNA reads as TGTGCCAGCATAGGCGGACGAGGGGAGACCCAGTACTTC.

The V gene is TRBV7-9, the J gene TRBJ2-3; D is perhaps TRBD1 (6 bases). CDR1 is SEHNR, CDR2 FQNEAQ, per germline (reference sequence). V was trimmed by 4 bases and J by 0 bases, leaving 14 bases between them. The CDR3 covers 16 residues. This CDR3 is CASSSSDRYSTDTQYF. The CDR3 nucleotides are TGTGCCAGCAGCTCCTCGGACAGATATAGCACAGATACGCAGTATTTT.

The V call is TRBV30, the J call TRBJ1-2; D uncertain. The CDR3 runs 13 residues. Trimming stripped 3 bases from V and 2 bases from J, with 10 bases between. Germline V gives CDR1 GTSNPN, CDR2 SVGIG (reference sequence). For the CDR3, the DNA is TGTGCCTGGAGACATCCAGGAAACTATGGCTACACCTTC. Amino acid sequence: CAWRHPGNYGYTF.